The rows below give T cell receptor beta chains drawn from one sample of a study of T cell changes during pregnancy in multiple sclerosis. This table comes from immunoSEQ multiplex PCR, and its TCRdb copy is limited to in-frame clones, with some not included. The sample yields 99,000 or so clones, under 95% seen once. The sequencing here drew on peripheral blood, taken after pregnancy. All receptors derive from a female donor with multiple sclerosis, enrolled in a pregnancy study. Both conserved end residues are part of each CDR3. Fields, in order: CDR3 protein, J gene, V gene.

CASSFSTPIQGWYGYTF,TRBJ1-2,TRBV27
CASRPTSSNEQFF,TRBJ2-1,TRBV6-6
CASSLEGEDGYTF,TRBJ1-2,TRBV5-1
CASSPRTGGWGNTEAFF,TRBJ1-1,TRBV7-9
CASKTTGGITEAFF,TRBJ1-1,TRBV19
CASITASANYGYTF,TRBJ1-2,TRBV28
CASSSQTGVAYYGYTF,TRBJ1-2,TRBV13
CASSQGALTGGRTEAFF,TRBJ1-1,TRBV4-1
CAWSVLAEHPYEQYF,TRBJ2-7,TRBV30
CASSPDVQGGNQPQHF,TRBJ1-5,TRBV5-1
CASSIGVQGDNQPQHF,TRBJ1-5,TRBV19
CASSIPYDRATEAFF,TRBJ1-1,TRBV19
CATTTSGRNEQFF,TRBJ2-1,TRBV6-1
CASSLEAGTREQYF,TRBJ2-7,TRBV5-4
CASEGTDMSYEQYF,TRBJ2-7,TRBV7-9
CASSPGTSWNEQFF,TRBJ2-1,TRBV5-4
CASSYSDISSTEAFF,TRBJ1-1,TRBV6-6
CATRCTVNTEAFF,TRBJ1-1,TRBV21-1
CASNLGVRTGSYNQPQHF,TRBJ1-5,TRBV28
CASSLQTSIRRVGELFF,TRBJ2-2,TRBV18
CARRRTPNQPQHF,TRBJ1-5,TRBV6-4
CASSLAVGGPYRGELFF,TRBJ2-2,TRBV7-8
CASSPEASGRGLTDTQYF,TRBJ2-3,TRBV13
CASSRDRGNQPQHF,TRBJ1-5,TRBV19
CASILDSVGHGYTF,TRBJ1-2,TRBV2
CASSPREGNQPQHF,TRBJ1-5,TRBV7-6
CASSYDWTGGNTEAFF,TRBJ1-1,TRBV6-5
CASSLGLASEQYF,TRBJ2-7,TRBV5-1
CASSPSDREIGELFF,TRBJ2-2,TRBV5-1
CASSNSGRAKDTQYF,TRBJ2-3,TRBV6-5
CASSPPNTLAEQYF,TRBJ2-7,TRBV18
CASRKQGSSYNEQFF,TRBJ2-1,TRBV2
CASSDPAGGSYEQYF,TRBJ2-7,TRBV25-1
CASSNEYEQYF,TRBJ2-7,TRBV28
CASRQGVGDTGELFF,TRBJ2-2,TRBV27
CASSDGTGGPDTQYF,TRBJ2-3,TRBV19
CASRKTGTGNTIYF,TRBJ1-3,TRBV5-1
CASSPLLREDYEQYF,TRBJ2-7,TRBV5-8
CASSMASGAYNEQFF,TRBJ2-1,TRBV19
CASSYSTGRNENEQFF,TRBJ2-1,TRBV6-5
CASSSGQGYGYTF,TRBJ1-2,TRBV6-5
CASSDDTSGWNTEAFF,TRBJ1-1,TRBV2
CASSRIGLAGGTGELFF,TRBJ2-2,TRBV18
CASSQGDVTGYHGKLFF,TRBJ1-4,TRBV14
CASSLTTSGNNGELFF,TRBJ2-2,TRBV5-1
CASSTPPGNDEQFF,TRBJ2-1,TRBV19
CASSSDSTSGNTIYF,TRBJ1-3,TRBV5-1
CASSVGGRRAYEQYF,TRBJ2-7,TRBV9
CASRLSGSSYNEQFF,TRBJ2-1,TRBV6-1
CASSRAGGGKETQYF,TRBJ2-5,TRBV28
CASTRSGKDTQYF,TRBJ2-3,TRBV27